Listed below are T cell receptor beta chains from one sample, sequenced in a study of T cells in Graves' hyperthyroidism and ophthalmopathy. MiXCR, applied by TCRdb to the multiplex PCR reads, yields one record per CDR3 protein. The sample holds 400,000 to 550,000 distinct CDR3 sequences; around an eighth are singletons and the top ten take 17%. The sample consisted of blood. These receptors originate from a young woman with Graves' hyperthyroidism. Both conserved end residues are part of each CDR3. The D gene is left open where the match is weak. Clone sizes are given selectively: once, few, many, or a class where the clone is expanded.

v_call,d_call,j_call,clone_size,cdr3_nt,cdr3_aa
TRBV7-9,TRBD2,TRBJ2-7,-,TGTGCCAGCAGCTTGACTAGCGGGAGGGCCTCGGGGTTCGAGCAGTACTTC,CASSLTSGRASGFEQYF
TRBV5-1,TRBD1,TRBJ1-6,-,TGCGCCAGCACCCGGGACAGGGGGCTGCCCCTCCACTTT,CASTRDRGLPLHF
TRBV5-4,-,TRBJ1-1,once,TGTGCCAGCAGCTTATTAGGGGTCTTCCCGAGGACTGAAGCTTTCTTT,CASSLLGVFPRTEAFF
TRBV11-3,-,TRBJ1-1,many,TGTGCCAGCAGCTTAGATGGGACGACTGCTGAAGCTTTCTTT,CASSLDGTTAEAFF
TRBV29-1,-,TRBJ1-1,few,TGCAGCGTTGTGTACGGGGGCCGGGGTGAAGCTTTCTTT,CSVVYGGRGEAFF
TRBV18,TRBD1,TRBJ2-3,many,TGTGCCAGCTCACGGCTCCGGGACAGGGACACAGATACGCAGTATTTT,CASSRLRDRDTDTQYF
TRBV11-3,-,TRBJ1-2,many,TGTGCCAGCAGCTCACCCGCCTATGGCTACACCTTC,CASSSPAYGYTF
TRBV7-8,-,TRBJ1-1,-,TGTGCCAGCAGCTCCCCGGGACTGGGAGTTTCGAACACTGAAGCTTTCTTT,CASSSPGLGVSNTEAFF
TRBV19,TRBD2,TRBJ2-5,few,TGTGCCAGTAGTTGGGAGTTAGGGACTAGCGGGATGGGAGAGACCCAGTACTTC,CASSWELGTSGMGETQYF
TRBV12-5,-,TRBJ2-2,-,TGTGCTAGTGGTTTGGTACAGGGGAACACCGGGGAGCTGTTTTTT,CASGLVQGNTGELFF
TRBV30,-,TRBJ1-3,many,TGTGCCCGCCGGGACACCTGGAAGAACTCTGGAAACACCATATATTTT,CARRDTWKNSGNTIYF
TRBV6-1,TRBD1,TRBJ1-2,few,TGTGCCAGCAGTGACCCGGGGGACAGTGGAAACTATGGCTACACCTTC,CASSDPGDSGNYGYTF
TRBV7-3,TRBD2,TRBJ2-5,many,TGTGCCAGCAGCTCGGGACTAGGTGGGACCCAGTACTTC,CASSSGLGGTQYF
TRBV11-3,-,TRBJ2-1,once,TGTGCCAGCAGCTTATATCTGCGAGGAACCTACAATGAGCAGTTCTTC,CASSLYLRGTYNEQFF
TRBV20-1,TRBD2,TRBJ2-5,-,TGCAGTGCTAGAGGGGCTAGCGGGAGGGCCCGGGGAGAGACCCAGTACTTC,CSARGASGRARGETQYF
TRBV7-2,-,TRBJ2-1,-,TGTGCCAGCAGCTTAAAGACTAACCTCGGGAATGAGCAGTTCTTC,CASSLKTNLGNEQFF
TRBV12-3/TRBV12-4,-,TRBJ1-4,many,TGTGCCAGCAGTTTGGAGTTCTGGGGTGAAAAACTGTTTTTT,CASSLEFWGEKLFF
TRBV10-1,TRBD2,TRBJ2-7,many,TGCGCCAGCAGACTAGCGGAATTCTACGAGCAGTACTTC,CASRLAEFYEQYF
TRBV12-3/TRBV12-4,TRBD1,TRBJ1-2,many,TGTGCCAGCAGCACAGGGGGTAATGGCTACACCTTC,CASSTGGNGYTF
TRBV30,-,TRBJ2-2,many,TGTGCCTGGACTCGGCAGTCGAACACCGGGGAGCTGTTTTTT,CAWTRQSNTGELFF
TRBV5-1,-,TRBJ2-5,few,TGCGCCAGCAGCCCCGGGGTGTATTTGGAGACCCAGTACTTC,CASSPGVYLETQYF
TRBV30,-,TRBJ1-3,many,TGTGCCTGGAGTAGCCCGGGAGTCTCTGGAAACACCATATATTTT,CAWSSPGVSGNTIYF
TRBV9,-,TRBJ1-1,many,TGTGCCAGCAGCGGGGATGGAGATGAAGCTTTCTTT,CASSGDGDEAFF
TRBV12-3/TRBV12-4,-,TRBJ2-1,many,TGTGCCAGCAGTTTAGCGGTAAGCTCCTACAATGAGCAGTTCTTC,CASSLAVSSYNEQFF
TRBV30,-,TRBJ2-2,many,TGTGCCTGGGGACCCGGGGAGCTGTTTTTT,CAWGPGELFF
TRBV10-3,TRBD1,TRBJ1-2,-,TGTGCCACCGAAAATCCGGGACAGGGCTATGGCTACACCTTC,CATENPGQGYGYTF
TRBV7-8,TRBD1,TRBJ1-2,-,TGTACCAGCAGCTTAGAAACAGGGGTCTATGGCTACACCTTC,CTSSLETGVYGYTF
TRBV12-3/TRBV12-4,-,TRBJ2-6,many,TGTGCCAGCAGCCATGCGGTGGGGGATTTTTCCTCTGGGGCCAACGTCCTGACTTTC,CASSHAVGDFSSGANVLTF
TRBV20-1,TRBD2,TRBJ2-1,-,TGCAGTGCACCCTCCCAGACTAGCGGGAGGGCCCGGTACAATGAGCAGTTCTTC,CSAPSQTSGRARYNEQFF
TRBV30,TRBD1,TRBJ1-3,-,TGTGCCTGGAGTGTAGGCGGCAGGGGGTCTGGAAACACCATATATTTT,CAWSVGGRGSGNTIYF
TRBV4-1,-,TRBJ2-2,-,TGCGCCAGCAGCGCGAACACCGGGGAGCTGTATTTT,CASSANTGELYF
TRBV2,-,TRBJ2-1,many,TGTGCCAGCAGTGAAAGCCCGACGGGCAATGAGCAGTTCTTC,CASSESPTGNEQFF
TRBV5-1,TRBD2,TRBJ2-1,many,TGCGCCAGCAGCTTCCTAGCGGGAAGGAATGAGCAGTTCTTC,CASSFLAGRNEQFF
TRBV6-4,-,TRBJ2-1,medium-sized,TGTGCCAGCAGTAGATCATCGAGCTCCTACAATGAGCAGTTCTTC,CASSRSSSSYNEQFF
TRBV11-2,TRBD1,TRBJ1-1,many,TGTGCCAGCAGCCTACAGGGGGGGAGCACTGAAGCTTTCTTT,CASSLQGGSTEAFF
TRBV4-2,-,TRBJ1-4,many,TGTGCCAGCAGCCCTGGGGGCGCCGGTAACGAAGAAAAACTGTTTTTT,CASSPGGAGNEEKLFF
TRBV12-3/TRBV12-4,-,TRBJ2-1,-,TGTGCCAGCAGTTTAGTCCCACACCGGGACGAGCAGTTCTTC,CASSLVPHRDEQFF
TRBV18,-,TRBJ2-7,-,TGTGCCAGCTCACCAGTAGGGGGGACAGACTACGAGCAGTACTTC,CASSPVGGTDYEQYF
TRBV9,TRBD2,TRBJ2-2,few,TGTGCCAGCAGCGCTAACACAACAGGACGACTAGCGGGAGAAACCGGGGAGCTGTTTTTT,CASSANTTGRLAGETGELFF
TRBV2,-,TRBJ2-1,many,TGTGCCAGCAGTGAATTTCGCGGCAATGAGCAGTTCTTC,CASSEFRGNEQFF
TRBV18,-,TRBJ2-2,-,TGTGCCAGCTCACCACTTGACGTGCAGAACACCGGGGAGCTGTTTTTT,CASSPLDVQNTGELFF
TRBV18,-,TRBJ1-5,many,TGTGCCAGCTCACCGGGGACCGACCATCAGCCCCAGCATTTT,CASSPGTDHQPQHF
TRBV7-2,-,TRBJ1-1,many,TGTGCCAGCAGCTTAGGTCTCCGGGACGCTTTCTTT,CASSLGLRDAFF
TRBV7-7,-,TRBJ2-1,many,TGTGCCAGCAGCTTGGGACAACCTGACAATGAGCAGTTCTTC,CASSLGQPDNEQFF
TRBV24-1,TRBD2,TRBJ2-1,many,TGTGCCACCAGTGACCTAGCGGGAGGGCGAAATGAGCAGTTCTTC,CATSDLAGGRNEQFF
TRBV6-2/TRBV6-3,-,TRBJ1-1,many,TGTGCCAGCAGTTACTTGTCCCCAGGGACCGAAGCTTTCTTT,CASSYLSPGTEAFF
TRBV18,-,TRBJ2-4,many,TGTGCCAGCTCACCATCCAAAAACATTCAGTACTTC,CASSPSKNIQYF
TRBV5-1,TRBD1,TRBJ1-2,-,TGCGCCAGCAGCCCAGGACAGGGGTCGGGCTATGGCTACACCTTC,CASSPGQGSGYGYTF
TRBV28,-,TRBJ2-7,many,TGTGCCGGCAGTTTGAGAAACTACGAGCAGTACTTC,CAGSLRNYEQYF